This entry lists 20 T cell receptor beta chains sequenced from one sample in a study of T cell responses to AZD1222 COVID-19 vaccine. Sequencing used immunoSEQ multiplex PCR; TCRdb keeps in-frame clones, though not all of them. The sample lists about 200,000 clones, roughly 92% occurring once. The material was peripheral blood, obtained 28 days after the second AZD1222 dose. These receptors all stem from an adult who received the AZD1222 COVID-19 vaccine.

This rearrangement joins TRBV7-8 to TRBJ2-3; D gene unclear. This CDR3 comprises 11 residues. Trimming stripped 5 bases from V and 4 bases from J, with 4 bases between. The germline V gene encodes CDR1 SGHVS and CDR2 FQNEAQ. The chain's CDR3 is CASSPADTQYF. The CDR3 nucleotides are TGTGCCAGCAGCCCCGCAGATACGCAGTATTTT.

The chain employs TRBV27 and TRBJ1-6; D perhaps matches TRBD1 (6 bases). The ends were cut back, 2 bases at V and 9 bases at J, with 11 bases in the middle. CDR3 length: 14 amino acids. CDR1 is MNHEY and CDR2 is SMNVEV in the germline V gene (reference sequence). The CDR3 sequence is CASSLPDSLSPLHF. In DNA, the CDR3 is TGTGCCAGCAGTTTACCGGACAGTCTTTCACCCCTCCACTTT.

Regarding this clone: Other nucleotide sequences in the sample specify the same CDR3. The rearrangement uses TRBV7-3 and TRBJ2-3, with 11 bases fitting TRBD2. CDR3 length: 20 residues. The germline V gene encodes CDR1 SGHTA and CDR2 FQGTGA. The J segment lost 2 bases and the V segment lost 5 bases, leaving 18 bases of the junction unmatched. CDR3 coding DNA: TGTGCCAGCAGCCCACGGGGGGCTAGCGGGGGGCTAAGATCCACAGATACGCAGTATTTT. Its protein product is CASSPRGASGGLRSTDTQYF.

About this clone: In the same sample, other DNA sequences code for this CDR3. The genes are TRBV9 and TRBJ1-2; TRBD1 agrees at 7 bases. The CDR3 extends over 14 amino acids. With 4 bases clipped from V and 3 bases from J, the junction kept 6 bases outside the gene matches. The germline V gene encodes CDR1 SGDLS and CDR2 YYNGEE. CDR3 DNA sequence: TGTGCCAGCAGCAACCGGGGGACAGACTATGGCTACACCTTC. This translates into CASSNRGTDYGYTF.

The genes are TRBV13 and TRBJ2-5, with a weak D call TRBD1 (6 bases). The length of the CDR3 is 14 residues. The V end was cut by 5 bases, the J end by 2 bases, with 12 bases between. Germline V lookup: CDR1 PRHDT, CDR2 FYEKMQ (reference sequence). The CDR3 DNA follows: TGTGCCAGCAGCATCAGGACAGTACAAGAGACCCAGTACTTC. It codes for CASSIRTVQETQYF.

The CDR3 loop is CASSLGQGSTGELFF. DNA for the CDR3: TGTGCCAGCAGTTTGGGACAGGGTAGCACCGGGGAGCTGTTTTTT. The genes are TRBV27 and TRBJ2-2; 9 nucleotides match TRBD1. The CDR3 spans 15 residues. V dropped 3 bases and J dropped 4; count of bases not matched to a gene: 3. Germline V gene lookup returns CDR1 MNHEY and CDR2 SMNVEV (reference sequence).

The chain recombines TRBV18 with TRBJ1-5; a possible D gene is TRBD1 (6 bases). The CDR3 runs 15 residues. V lost 4 bases and J 6 bases, leaving 16 bases between the germline ends. CDR1 KGHSH and CDR2 LQKENI come from the germline V gene. The CDR3 DNA is TGTGCCAGCTCACGTGCGGACAGCCTCCGTCAGCCCCAGCATTTT. Protein: CASSRADSLRQPQHF.

This rearrangement joins TRBV14 to TRBJ1-2; D is ambiguous. CDR3 length: 12 residues. V shed 2 bases and J shed 7 bases, with 8 bases lying between them. Germline CDR1 is SGHDN and CDR2 is FVKESK. The DNA of the CDR3 is TGTGCCAGCAGCCAACTTAGCGGTGGCTACACCTTC. It yields the protein CASSQLSGGYTF.

The chain carries TRBV9 and TRBJ2-7, with D possibly TRBD2 on 5 matching bases. The CDR3 totals 15 residues. The V and J ends lost 4 bases and 2 bases respectively, with 16 bases between them. Germline CDR1 SGDLS, CDR2 YYNGEE. The CDR3: CASSIREGQTYEQYF. The CDR3, as DNA: TGTGCCAGCAGCATCCGGGAAGGGCAGACCTACGAGCAGTACTTC.

V and J are TRBV5-1 and TRBJ1-1, with a tentative D call TRBD1 (5 bases). Trimming stripped 4 bases from V and 1 base from J, with 11 bases between. CDR1 and CDR2 from the germline V gene are SGHRS and YFSETQ. This CDR3 is 14 amino acids long. The CDR3 protein is CASSPQGGNTEAFF. CDR3 nucleotide sequence: TGCGCCAGCAGCCCCCAGGGTGGGAACACTGAAGCTTTCTTT.

This clone showed up just once. CDR3 nucleotides: TGTGCCAGCAGCTTGGCCCCTCTGAACACTGAAGCTTTCTTT. Its protein product is CASSLAPLNTEAFF. The rearrangement uses TRBV5-4 and TRBJ1-1; D is unclear. The V end was cut by 0 bases, the J end by 0 bases, with 6 bases between. The CDR3 totals 14 residues. Germline V lookup: CDR1 SGHNT, CDR2 YYREEE (reference sequence).

The chain couples TRBV3-1 (or the pseudogene TRBV3-2) to TRBJ2-3; D might be TRBD1 or TRBD2, each matching 6 bases. There are 16 residues in the CDR3. The germline CDR1 and CDR2 sequences are LGHDT and YNNKEL (reference sequence). Deletions cut 4 bases from V and 2 bases from J, with 16 bases between. The CDR3 protein is CASSPRGQFITDTQYF. In DNA form, the CDR3 reads TGTGCCAGCAGCCCCCGGGGGCAGTTCATCACAGATACGCAGTATTTT.

The chain joins TRBV28 to TRBJ1-2; D gene ambiguous. The CDR3 extends over 14 amino acids. Germline loops: CDR1 MDHEN, CDR2 SYDVKM. V dropped 3 bases and J dropped 0 bases, with 8 bases sitting between them. Written as DNA, the CDR3 is TGTGCCAGCAGTTTGGGCAGTACTAACTATGGCTACACCTTC. Translation gives CASSLGSTNYGYTF.

The chain employs TRBV5-1 and TRBJ2-2; 7 nucleotides line up with TRBD2. The ends lost 4 bases at V and 5 bases at J; junction bases unmatched: 11. The germline gives CDR1 SGHRS, CDR2 YFSETQ. This CDR3 is 16 amino acids long. The CDR3 nucleotides read TGCGCCAGCAGCATGGGGGGGACTCCAGAGACCGGGGAGCTGTTTTTT. Residues: CASSMGGTPETGELFF.

The chain employs TRBV7-3 and TRBJ2-3; TRBD2 agrees at 13 bases. Trimming at V came to 3 bases and at J to 3 bases, leaving 6 bases not matched to a gene. The CDR3 is 17 residues long. Germline CDR1 SGHTA, CDR2 FQGTGA. CDR3: CASSLPLTSGGTDTQYF. The CDR3 DNA follows: TGTGCCAGCAGCTTGCCATTGACTAGCGGGGGGACAGATACGCAGTATTTT.

The J gene is TRBJ1-1, the V gene TRBV6-5; D is unresolved. CDR3 length equals 12 residues. The germline CDR1 and CDR2 sequences are MNHEY and SVGAGI. V lost 4 bases and J 1 base, leaving 4 bases between the germline ends. The DNA for the CDR3 is TGTGCCAGCAGTTCCCGGAACACTGAAGCTTTCTTT. This codes for CASSSRNTEAFF.

The chain uses TRBV6-2 or TRBV6-3 and TRBJ2-1; D possibly corresponds to TRBD2 (6 bases). Germline values: CDR1 MNHEY, CDR2 SVGEGT. This CDR3 is built from 11 residues. V dropped 2 bases and J dropped 13 bases, with 9 bases sitting between them. CDR3 residues: CASSYAGSQFF. The CDR3 DNA is TGTGCCAGCAGTTACGCGGGGTCACAGTTCTTC.

A note on this clone: The sample contains more than one DNA sequence encoding this CDR3. CDR3: CASSPQDRDTEAFF. The DNA of the CDR3 is TGTGCCAGCTCACCACAGGACAGGGACACTGAAGCTTTCTTT. V gene TRBV18 combines with J gene TRBJ1-1, with 8 bases fitting TRBD1. The CDR3 totals 14 residues. Germline V gene data show CDR1 as KGHSH and CDR2 as LQKENI. Trimming at V came to 1 base and at J to 3 bases, leaving 1 base not matched to a gene. The variable domain in full, with the rest retrieved from reference TRBV18 and TRBJ1-1, is NAGVMQNPRHLVRRRGQEARLRCSPMKGHSHVYWYRQLPEEGLKFMVYLQKENIIDESGMPKERFSAEFPKEGPSILRIQQVVRGDSAAYFCASSPQDRDTEAFFGQGTRLTVV.

In its sample, this clone was seen once. This chain joins TRBV3-1 (or the pseudogene TRBV3-2) and TRBJ2-1, with 9 bases fitting TRBD1. The germline V gene encodes CDR1 LGHDT and CDR2 YNNKEL (reference sequence). The V gene end was trimmed by 3 bases and the J gene end by 1 base; junction bases not matched to a gene: 4. The CDR3 covers 16 residues. CDR3 residues: CASSHLTGGSYNEQFF. CDR3 sequence (DNA): TGTGCCAGCAGCCATCTGACAGGGGGATCCTACAATGAGCAGTTCTTC.

The chain recombines TRBV3-1 (or the pseudogene TRBV3-2) with TRBJ2-3; D may be TRBD2 (6 bases). Germline-derived CDR1 and CDR2 are LGHDT and YNNKEL (reference sequence). The germline V and J ends were trimmed by 8 bases and 2 bases, with 11 bases remaining between them. The CDR3 sequence is 13 residues long. DNA of the CDR3: TGTGCCAGCCTCTCGGGACTCACAGATACGCAGTATTTT. This translates into CASLSGLTDTQYF.